These 27 T cell receptor beta chains came from one sample sequenced in a study of Graves' ophthalmopathy and Graves' hyperthyroidism. Transcripts of RNA were the source for amplifying TCR beta CDR3 regions. Scientists carried out first-round RT-PCR using HTBI primers and then a second-round multiplex PCR. In TCRdb, the multiplex PCR reads were re-called with MiXCR into one record per CDR3 protein. This sample has 620,000 or so distinct CDR3 sequences; 22% occur once, and the top ten carry more than 5.5%. Sequencing was carried out using peripheral blood. Receptors originate from a woman aged 18-30 years with stable Graves' hyperthyroidism. Some clones in this sample may be carry-over from other donors' samples.

There are a few counts of this clonotype. The chain has TRBV20-1 and TRBJ2-7, with 11 bases aligning to TRBD1. The germline CDR1 and CDR2 sequences are DFQATT and SNEGSKA (reference sequence). Trimming took 3 bases from V and 4 from J; bases not matched to a gene: 8. CDR3 length equals 15 residues. Here the CDR3 DNA reads TGCAGTGCTAGGGGACAGGGGGGGTTCCCTTACGAGCAGTACTTC. Amino acids: CSARGQGGFPYEQYF.

The chain uses TRBV20-1 and TRBJ1-2; 9 bases agree with TRBD1. V lost 6 bases and J lost 1; bases outside the gene matches: 9. CDR1 and CDR2 from the germline V gene are DFQATT and SNEGSKA (reference sequence). This CDR3 spans 15 amino acids. CDR3 residues: CSATTGQGNNYGYTF. The CDR3 nucleotides are TGCAGTGCAACAACGGGACAGGGAAATAACTATGGCTACACCTTC.

The V call is TRBV12-3 or TRBV12-4, the J call TRBJ2-7; 8 nucleotides line up with TRBD2. The CDR3 runs to 16 residues. V lost 4 bases and J lost 2; bases outside the gene matches: 10. The CDR3 DNA is TGTGCCAGCAGTTCCCTCGGGGGGGGAGGGACCTACGAGCAGTACTTC. Its protein is CASSSLGGGGTYEQYF.

This clonotype was detected only a few times. The rearrangement joins TRBV6-4 to TRBJ2-7, with TRBD1 matching 8 bases. V lost 5 bases to trimming and J lost 3 bases; unmatched junction nucleotides: 27. Germline CDR1 is MRHNA and CDR2 is SNTAGT. The CDR3 loop spans 21 amino acids. CDR3 DNA: TGTGCCAGCAGTCCTACCCCGCCTACCTACCGCGGGACAGGACCGTTCTACGAGCAGTACTTC. It specifies CASSPTPPTYRGTGPFYEQYF.

This clonotype came up many times. The chain is built from TRBV6-5 and TRBJ2-7; D could derive from TRBD1 or TRBD2 (5 bases each). The CDR3 has 14 residues. In germline, CDR1 is MNHEY, CDR2 SVGAGI. V shed 5 bases and J shed 4 bases, with 15 bases lying between them. The CDR3 sequence is CASSRDALGYEQYF. The DNA for the CDR3 is TGTGCCAGCAGTCGGGACGCCTTAGGATACGAGCAGTACTTC.

This clonotype was seen many times. The chain combines TRBV20-1 with TRBJ2-2, with D uncertain. This CDR3 has 12 amino acids. V shed 4 bases and J shed 1 base, with 4 bases lying between them. Germline V gives CDR1 DFQATT, CDR2 SNEGSKA (reference sequence). CDR3 DNA: TGCAGTGCTACCGGGAACACCGGGGAGCTGTTTTTT. Translated: CSATGNTGELFF.

This clonotype came up many times. The chain combines TRBV24-1 with TRBJ1-2; 9 nucleotides line up with TRBD1. Germline CDR1 reads KGHDR; CDR2 reads SFDVKD. The CDR3 sequence is 13 residues long. V was pared by 9 bases and J by 7 bases, with 8 bases of the junction left unmatched. The CDR3 loop reads CATLTGGGGGYTF. The CDR3 DNA reads TGTGCCACCCTGACAGGGGGAGGCGGTGGCTACACCTTC.

This clonotype came up many times. The J gene is TRBJ2-4, the V gene TRBV27; the match to TRBD2 covers 11 bases. The germline CDR1 and CDR2 sequences are MNHEY and SMNVEV (reference sequence). Losses at the gene ends were 8 bases for V and 9 bases for J; bases not matched to a gene: 18. The CDR3 spans 17 residues. The CDR3 region has the DNA TGTGCCAGCGGAGATGGACTAGCGGGCGTCCGGGGAAGCATTCAGTACTTC. Its protein product is CASGDGLAGVRGSIQYF.

This clonotype showed up many times. The rearrangement uses TRBV19 and TRBJ1-6; TRBD1 aligns across 7 bases. In germline, CDR1 is LNHDA, CDR2 SQIVND (reference sequence). The CDR3 loop spans 15 amino acids. With 3 bases clipped from V and 6 bases from J, the junction kept 5 bases outside the gene matches. CDR3 amino acids: CASSMSDRFNSPLHF. In nucleotides, the CDR3 is TGTGCCAGTAGTATGTCGGACAGGTTTAATTCACCCCTCCACTTT.

V and J are TRBV20-1 and TRBJ1-2, with D perhaps TRBD1 (5 bases). CDR1 and CDR2 (germline): DFQATT, SNEGSKA (reference sequence). V was shortened by 3 bases and J by 3 bases, with 14 bases between the two germline ends. The CDR3 covers 14 residues. CDR3 bases: TGCAGTGCTAGGGGTCAGGGATCAGACTATGGCTACACCTTC. Its translation: CSARGQGSDYGYTF.

In this sample, this clonotype turned up a few times. The chain is built from TRBV28 and TRBJ1-1; 9 positions agree with TRBD1. The germline gives CDR1 MDHEN, CDR2 SYDVKM. The CDR3 extends over 15 amino acids. The V segment lost 1 base and the J segment 4 bases; nucleotides outside the gene matches: 4. The CDR3 here is CASSLLQGASTEAFF. CDR3 sequence (DNA): TGTGCCAGCAGTTTATTACAGGGGGCGAGCACTGAAGCTTTCTTT.

This chain uses TRBV30 with TRBJ2-2; D unclear. Trimming shortened V by 5 bases and J by 0 bases, and 10 bases separated the two germline ends. This CDR3 is 14 amino acids long. The germline V gene encodes CDR1 GTSNPN and CDR2 SVGIG (reference sequence). CDR3 DNA: TGTGCCTGGGAGATTGGCGCGAACACCGGGGAGCTGTTTTTT. Translating it yields CAWEIGANTGELFF. Using reference TRBV30 and TRBJ2-2 for the parts outside the CDR3, the full variable domain is SQTIHQWPATLVQPVGSPLSLECTVEGTSNPNLYWYRQAAGRGLQLLFYSVGIGQISSEVPQNLSASRPQDRQFILSSKKLLLSDSGFYLCAWEIGANTGELFFGEGSRLTVL.

This clonotype was detected many times. The chain is built from TRBV18 and TRBJ2-5, with 7 positions matching TRBD1. This CDR3 is 14 amino acids long. V lost 3 bases and J lost 4; bases outside the gene matches: 5. The germline CDR1 and CDR2 sequences are KGHSH and LQKENI. This CDR3 is CASSPSAGGETQYF. The CDR3 DNA sequence: TGTGCCAGCTCACCCTCCGCAGGGGGAGAGACCCAGTACTTC.

This clonotype appeared a few times. The chain carries TRBV6-1 and TRBJ2-2, with TRBD1 matching 7 bases. There are 15 residues in the CDR3. The V and J ends lost 3 bases and 3 bases, in that order; junction bases with no gene match: 4. The germline CDR1 and CDR2 sequences are MNHNS and SASEGT. The CDR3 spells CASSDGTDYTGELFF. The CDR3 DNA reads as TGTGCCAGCAGTGACGGGACAGACTACACCGGGGAGCTGTTTTTT.

Comment on this clonotype: With a much larger clone just one base away, this may be a read error. The rearrangement uses TRBV14 and TRBJ2-7; D is unclear. This CDR3 contains 15 residues. Per germline, CDR1 SGHDN and CDR2 FVKESK. CDR3 DNA sequence: TGTGCCAGCAGCCAAGTTGACACCTTCACCTACGAGCTGTACTTC. Residues: CASSQVDTFTYELYF. Full variable domain (remainder filled in from reference TRBV14 and TRBJ2-7): EAGVTQFPSHSVIEKGQTVTLRCDPISGHDNLYWYRRVMGKEIKFLLHFVKESKQDESGMPNNRFLAERTGGTYSTLKVQPAELEDSGVYFCASSQVDTFTYELYFGPGTRLTVT.

This clonotype was seen ten or more times. The chain recombines TRBV6-1 with TRBJ2-4; TRBD2 matches at 8 bases. Germline CDR1 MNHNS, CDR2 SASEGT. This CDR3 comprises 13 residues. V was clipped by 1 base and J by 14 bases; unmatched bases: 7. The DNA for the CDR3 is TGTGCCAGCAGTGAAGGGGGACTAGGGTTTAAGTACTTC. Protein sequence: CASSEGGLGFKYF.

This clonotype was found many times. V is TRBV7-3 and J is TRBJ1-1; 10 nucleotides line up with TRBD1. The J segment lost 4 bases and the V segment lost 5 bases, leaving 7 bases of the junction unmatched. The CDR3 consists of 15 residues. Germline V gives CDR1 SGHTA, CDR2 FQGTGA. CDR3 sequence reads: CASSQDRGPGTEAFF. CDR3 in DNA: TGTGCCAGCAGCCAAGACAGGGGGCCGGGCACTGAAGCTTTCTTT.

The gene calls are TRBV7-3 and TRBJ2-7; the match to TRBD2 covers 7 bases. This CDR3 spans 16 amino acids. Germline loops: CDR1 SGHTA, CDR2 FQGTGA. The V segment lost 6 bases and the J segment 7 bases; nucleotides outside the gene matches: 18. The CDR3 sequence is CASSPTGGSGPSEQYF. CDR3 in DNA: TGTGCCAGCAGTCCCACGGGGGGTAGCGGCCCTTCAGAGCAGTACTTC.

Regarding this clonotype: One end of the junction varies from germline; a read error may be responsible. The chain is built from TRBV7-3 and TRBJ2-5, with D unclear. There are 15 residues in the CDR3. CDR1 and CDR2 (germline): SGHTA, FQGTGA. The CDR3 DNA is TGTGCCAGCAGCTCACAGAGTCGGGTCCAAGAGACCAAGTACTTC. It is translated as CASSSQSRVQETKYF.

CDR3 protein: CASSQELAGGPLGTQYF. CDR3 sequence (DNA): TGTGCCAGCAGCCAAGAGCTAGCGGGGGGGCCTTTGGGGACCCAGTACTTC. This sequence joins TRBV4-2 and TRBJ2-5, with TRBD2 matching 12 bases. The CDR3 loop spans 17 amino acids. Looked up from germline, CDR1 is LGHNA and CDR2 is YNFKEQ. Trimming at V came to 0 bases and at J to 7 bases, leaving 9 bases not matched to a gene.

This clonotype was observed a few times. The CDR3 region is CSATGQGGLANTGELFF. DNA for the CDR3: TGCAGTGCCACGGGACAGGGGGGCCTAGCGAACACCGGGGAGCTGTTTTTT. The chain carries TRBV20-1 and TRBJ2-2, with 11 bases matching TRBD1. The length of the CDR3 is 17 residues. Trimming removed 6 bases from V and 0 bases from J; junction bases left unmatched: 9. CDR1 is DFQATT, CDR2 SNEGSKA, per germline (reference sequence).

Many counts were recorded for this clonotype. V is TRBV6-4 and J is TRBJ1-1; the D is unclear. V was pared by 10 bases and J by 0 bases, with 15 bases between. Germline V gene sequence: CDR1 MRHNA, CDR2 SNTAGT. The CDR3 contains 14 residues. In DNA, the CDR3 is TGTGCCACTCGATCGGACCGTATGAACACTGAAGCTTTCTTT. It is translated as CATRSDRMNTEAFF.

This clonotype was counted many times. The gene calls are TRBV7-3 and TRBJ1-3; D unresolved. CDR3 length: 13 residues. The germline V gene encodes CDR1 SGHTA and CDR2 FQGTGA. V lost 5 bases, J lost 0 bases, and 5 bases lay in between. CDR3 DNA: TGTGCCAGCAGCCCCAACTCTGGAAACACCATATATTTT. This codes for CASSPNSGNTIYF.

The chain couples TRBV7-3 to TRBJ1-1; TRBD1 matches at 12 bases. Per germline, CDR1 SGHTA and CDR2 FQGTGA. The J segment lost 8 bases and the V segment lost 5 bases, leaving 9 bases of the junction unmatched. The CDR3 runs 15 residues. The CDR3 sequence: CASSKSGTGGEEAFF. The CDR3 coding sequence is TGTGCCAGCAGCAAATCCGGGACAGGGGGCGAAGAAGCTTTCTTT. The full variable domain, rest sourced from reference TRBV7-3 and TRBJ1-1, is GAGVSQTPSNKVTEKGKYVELRCDPISGHTALYWYRQSLGQGPEFLIYFQGTGAADDSGLPNDRFFAVRPEGSVSTLKIQRTERGDSAVYLCASSKSGTGGEEAFFGQGTRLTVV.

This clonotype occurred many times. The chain has TRBV12-3 or TRBV12-4 and TRBJ2-7, with 8 nucleotides matching TRBD1. This CDR3 has 12 residues. The trim removed 6 bases at V and 6 bases at J, leaving 4 bases unmatched. Written as DNA, the CDR3 is TGTGCCAGCAGCTCAACAGGGGGCGAGCAGTACTTC. Its protein product is CASSSTGGEQYF.

In this sample, this clonotype turned up many times. J is TRBJ2-7 and V is TRBV19; TRBD1 or TRBD2 may be the D gene (6 bases each). Trimming stripped 6 bases from V and 1 base from J, with 16 bases between. This CDR3 contains 15 residues. CDR1 and CDR2 (germline): LNHDA, SQIVND (reference sequence). In DNA form, the CDR3 reads TGTGCCAGTAGGAGGGGGGAAGCAGATTCCTACGAGCAGTACTTC. It specifies CASRRGEADSYEQYF.

This clonotype has ten or more counts. The chain joins TRBV28 to TRBJ1-2, with 10 bases lining up with TRBD1. Germline trimming cut 6 bases from V and 7 bases from J; bases unmatched to any gene: 11. The CDR3 loop spans 15 amino acids. Germline CDR1 and CDR2: MDHEN and SYDVKM. The CDR3 DNA is TGTGCCAGCAGCCTCCGGGACAGGGGACATAGTGGCTACACCTTC. Its translation is CASSLRDRGHSGYTF.